The T cell receptor (beta chain) described here comes from a study of PD-L1 blockade in urothelial cancer. Turning to the study itself: Previous chemotherapy exposure amounted to 0 to 3 regimens for patients. Blood was tested 3 weeks (second dose) and 6 weeks into treatment.

TCRdb's table, derived via immunoSEQ multiplex PCR, lists solely in-frame clones and lacks some. The table lists roughly 53,000 clones, around 88% of them singletons, with around 15% in the top ten. Time point denoted: pretreatment peripheral blood. The clonotype comes from a woman aged 55 to 70 with urothelial cancer. Sequenced material: PBMCs, taken around atezolizumab (anti-PD-L1) treatment.

This chain's CDR3 is CASREYRGKNIQYF. Written as DNA, the CDR3 is TGTGCCAGCAGAGAGTACAGGGGAAAAAACATTCAGTACTTC. This chain joins TRBV5-6 and TRBJ2-4, with 7 bases aligning to TRBD1. V trimming: 5 bases; J trimming: 4 bases; junction bases outside the gene matches: 6. The CDR3 runs to 14 residues. Germline loops: CDR1 SGHDT, CDR2 YYEEEE.